These T cell receptor beta chains were read from a single sample in a study of PD-1 blockade in classical Hodgkin lymphoma. The protocol was immunoSEQ multiplex PCR, while the TCRdb copy is restricted to in-frame clones and leaves out a portion. The table lists around 60,000 clones, more than 75% of them singletons, with over 5% in the top ten. The sample was peripheral blood mononuclear cells (PBMCs), taken before the second cycle of nivolumab. The receptors derive from a human donor with classical Hodgkin lymphoma. The CDR3 runs from the conserved cysteine through the conserved F or W. The order of the fields is J gene, clone size, V gene, D gene, CDR3 DNA, CDR3 protein. The D gene is left open where the match is weak. Size tells how often a clone was seen (once, few, many) or the class of an expanded clone, and some rows leave it out.

>TRBJ2-7|-|TRBV4-1|-
TGCGCCAGCAGCCAAGATTCATTAACCTACGAGCAGTACTTC
CASSQDSLTYEQYF
>TRBJ2-1|-|TRBV6-5|-
TGTGCCAGCAGTAAGGGACTCTCCGGAATCGAGCAGTTCTTC
CASSKGLSGIEQFF
>TRBJ2-7|-|TRBV6-6|TRBD1
TGTGCCAGCAGTTACAGACAGGGTAATAACGAGCAGTACTTC
CASSYRQGNNEQYF
>TRBJ1-5|-|TRBV29-1|-
TGCAGCGTTCCGGGACAAGGCAATCAGCCCCAGCATTTT
CSVPGQGNQPQHF
>TRBJ2-3|-|TRBV7-8|-
TGTGCCAGCAGCTTAGCGGCATGGACCTTGTCAGATACGCAGTATTTT
CASSLAAWTLSDTQYF
>TRBJ1-6|-|TRBV19|-
TGTGCCAGTAGAAAAAGGGGGGAGACGTACGGGTCACCCCTCCACTTT
CASRKRGETYGSPLHF
>TRBJ1-1|-|TRBV5-1|-
TGCGCCAGCAGCCAGACAGGTCTAAACACTGAAGCTTTCTTT
CASSQTGLNTEAFF
>TRBJ2-2|few|TRBV5-1|-
TGCGCCAGCACCTTCTACTGGGACACCGGGGAGCTGTTTTTT
CASTFYWDTGELFF
>TRBJ2-7|-|TRBV5-5|TRBD2
TGTGCCAGCAGCTTGATAGCGGGGGGGCACTACGAGCAGTACTTC
CASSLIAGGHYEQYF
>TRBJ1-5|-|TRBV27|-
TGTGCCAGCAGTCCAAGGGACAAGGGTATGCGGCCCCAGCATTTT
CASSPRDKGMRPQHF
>TRBJ1-4|-|TRBV5-1|-
TGCGCCAGCAGTTACGGACGGACCTCACCTAATGAAAAACTGTTTTTT
CASSYGRTSPNEKLFF
>TRBJ2-1|-|TRBV9|-
TGTGCCAGCAGTAAGGGGTACAATGAGCAGTTCTTC
CASSKGYNEQFF
>TRBJ2-1|once|TRBV7-2|TRBD2
TGTGCCAGCAGCGAACCTACGGGGGGCAATGAGCAGTTCTTC
CASSEPTGGNEQFF
>TRBJ2-1|-|TRBV5-1|-
TGCGCCAGCAGCTTGGAGCCAGCTGGAAACAATGAGCAGTTCTTC
CASSLEPAGNNEQFF
>TRBJ1-2|few|TRBV2|TRBD1
TGTGCCAGCAGCGTTACCTCCGGGACAGTTAACTATGGCTACACCTTC
CASSVTSGTVNYGYTF
>TRBJ2-1|-|TRBV5-1|-
TGCGCCAGCAGCTTGGAGACGTCGACCTACAATGAGCAGTTCTTC
CASSLETSTYNEQFF